The 25 T cell receptor beta chains listed next were all sequenced from one sample in a study of cytomegalovirus exposure and HLA in healthy donors. The primer mix had 60 Vbeta and 13 Jbeta primers. Assay: immunoSEQ multiplex PCR; the TCRdb copy retains only in-frame clones and omits some. The data hold about 160,000 clones, with 80% observed a single time. Sequenced material: PBMCs. These receptors all come from a woman between 50 and 59 years old in good health and CMV-seronegative.

J is TRBJ1-2 and V is TRBV7-2; maybe TRBD1 (6 bases). V lost 4 bases and J 7 bases, leaving 16 bases between the germline ends. The CDR3 runs 14 residues. Germline CDR1 and CDR2: SGHTA and FQGNSA. CDR3 sequence (DNA): TGTGCCAGCAGCTCGGGACAAATAAAGGGTGGCTACACCTTC. Encoded protein: CASSSGQIKGGYTF.

The rearrangement joins TRBV6-1 to TRBJ1-2; 10 bases align to TRBD1. CDR1 and CDR2 (germline): MNHNS, SASEGT. The J segment lost 5 bases and the V segment lost 1 base, leaving 4 bases of the junction unmatched. The CDR3 runs 15 residues. The CDR3 nucleotides read TGTGCCAGCAGTGAAGATGACAGGGGGCAATATGGCTACACCTTC. The encoded protein is CASSEDDRGQYGYTF.

The chain employs TRBV19 and TRBJ2-1; no clear D. Germline V gives CDR1 LNHDA, CDR2 SQIVND (reference sequence). V was clipped by 7 bases and J by 3 bases, with 10 bases between them. This CDR3 contains 13 residues. This chain's CDR3 is CASTSQFYNEQFF. In DNA, the CDR3 is TGTGCCAGTACCTCACAGTTCTACAATGAGCAGTTCTTC.

V gene TRBV5-1 combines with J gene TRBJ2-7; TRBD2 is a possible D gene (6 bases). CDR3 length equals 15 residues. Germline CDR1 reads SGHRS; CDR2 reads YFSETQ. V lost 4 bases to trimming and J lost 4 bases, with 18 bases between them. The CDR3 loop reads CASSLLTGGLYEQYF. CDR3 in DNA: TGCGCCAGCAGCCTCCTCACTGGGGGACTTTACGAGCAGTACTTC.

This clone was seen only a few times. The chain carries TRBV6-5 and TRBJ1-5, with D perhaps TRBD1 (5 bases). Trimming shortened V by 9 bases and J by 2 bases, and 14 bases separated the two germline ends. The CDR3 extends over 14 amino acids. Germline V lookup: CDR1 MNHEY, CDR2 SVGAGI. CDR3 sequence: CASKSGGGNQPQHF. CDR3 sequence (DNA): TGTGCCAGTAAGAGTGGGGGGGGCAATCAGCCCCAGCATTTT.

The rearrangement links TRBV7-6 to TRBJ1-4; TRBD1 might be the D (5 bases). Germline V lookup: CDR1 SGHVS, CDR2 FNYEAQ. This CDR3 is 15 amino acids long. Trimming stripped 1 base from V and 5 bases from J, with 11 bases between. In DNA, the CDR3 is TGTGCCAGCAGCTTAGAGGGGCGGCAGAATGAAAAACTGTTTTTT. This sequence encodes CASSLEGRQNEKLFF.

This sequence joins TRBV7-6 and TRBJ2-7; 8 bases agree with TRBD2. This CDR3 has 15 residues. Germline CDR1 and CDR2: SGHVS and FNYEAQ. With V trimmed by 5 bases and J by 0 bases, 6 bases remained unmatched. The CDR3 DNA is TGTGCCAGCAGCCCCGGGGGGGTTCCCTCCTACGAGCAGTACTTC. Amino acid sequence: CASSPGGVPSYEQYF.

The J gene is TRBJ1-5, the V gene TRBV7-2, with 9 positions matching TRBD1. This CDR3 contains 15 residues. V dropped 3 bases and J dropped 6; count of bases not matched to a gene: 6. CDR1 is SGHTA and CDR2 is FQGNSA in the germline V gene. Written as DNA, the CDR3 is TGTGCCAGCAGCTTCATCACAGGGGGCAGTCAGCCCCAGCATTTT. It encodes CASSFITGGSQPQHF.

The chain combines TRBV12-5 with TRBJ2-2; D is perhaps TRBD1 (6 bases). Germline CDR1 reads LGHNT; CDR2 reads FRNRAP. The CDR3 is made up of 17 amino acids. Deletions cut 1 base from V and 8 bases from J, with 20 bases between. CDR3 loop: CASGLDGTISGVGELFF. The CDR3, as DNA: TGTGCTAGTGGTTTGGACGGGACAATCAGCGGAGTAGGGGAGCTGTTTTTT.

This chain links TRBV5-1 with TRBJ2-7; TRBD2 is a possible D gene (5 bases). V dropped 0 bases and J dropped 6 bases, with 13 bases sitting between them. This CDR3 region has 14 residues. Germline-derived CDR1 and CDR2 are SGHRS and YFSETQ. The CDR3 coding sequence is TGCGCCAGCAGCTTGGGCCCGCCGGGGATCGAGCAGTACTTC. It specifies CASSLGPPGIEQYF.

This chain links TRBV28 with TRBJ2-7; 12 bases are a match to TRBD2. After removal of 5 bases from V and 4 bases from J, the junction contained 12 bases not matched to a gene. There are 17 residues in the CDR3. Germline assignment: CDR1 MDHEN and CDR2 SYDVKM. CDR3 loop: CASSPPLGTSGSYEQYF. The CDR3 DNA follows: TGTGCCAGCAGTCCCCCTCTAGGGACTAGCGGGTCATACGAGCAGTACTTC.

This chain links TRBV5-4 with TRBJ2-1; D gene unclear. The V end lost 0 bases, the J end lost 8 bases, and 15 bases lay between the germline ends. CDR1 and CDR2 (germline): SGHNT, YYREEE (reference sequence). CDR3 size: 15 residues. In DNA, the CDR3 is TGTGCCAGCAGCTTGGCCGTGCGGCATCGGGATGAGCAGTTCTTC. Its translation: CASSLAVRHRDEQFF.

This clone was counted a few times. The rearrangement uses TRBV10-3 and TRBJ2-2; 9 nucleotides line up with TRBD1. Germline CDR1 reads ENHRY; CDR2 reads SYGVKD. With V trimmed by 3 bases and J by 7 bases, 9 bases remained unmatched. This CDR3 is built from 16 residues. The CDR3 DNA reads TGTGCCATCAGTGAAGGACAGGGGAAAGGGGTCGGGGAGCTGTTTTTT. Its protein product is CAISEGQGKGVGELFF.

The rearrangement links TRBV27 to TRBJ1-2; D perhaps matches TRBD1 (5 bases). This CDR3 region has 15 residues. CDR1 and CDR2 (germline): MNHEY, SMNVEV (reference sequence). The V end lost 3 bases, the J end lost 3 bases, and 14 bases lay between the germline ends. The DNA for the CDR3 is TGTGCCAGCAGTTTGGCAGGGTCGACAGACTATGGCTACACCTTC. It translates to CASSLAGSTDYGYTF.

The genes are TRBV28 and TRBJ1-2; 9 bases line up with TRBD1. J gave up 3 bases and V 7 bases, and 3 bases lay outside the gene matches. Germline V gene sequence: CDR1 MDHEN, CDR2 SYDVKM. CDR3 length: 13 amino acids. CDR3 coding DNA: TGTGCCAGCACGGACAGGGGCCACTATGGCTACACCTTC. Its protein is CASTDRGHYGYTF.

There are a few counts of this clone. The chain combines TRBV28 with TRBJ1-4; 12 nucleotides align to TRBD1. Germline values: CDR1 MDHEN, CDR2 SYDVKM. CDR3 length: 15 residues. Trimming cost V 3 bases and J 7 bases; bases outside gene matches: 3. The CDR3 DNA sequence: TGTGCCAGCAGTTTTGGGACAGGGGGCCGTGAAAAACTGTTTTTT. Amino acids: CASSFGTGGREKLFF.

The gene calls are TRBV18 and TRBJ1-1; D remains unclear. Germline CDR1 and CDR2: KGHSH and LQKENI. Trimming removed 3 bases at V and 3 bases at J, with 17 bases between. The length of the CDR3 is 16 residues. For the CDR3, the DNA is TGTGCCAGCTCACCTTCTAGAACTACCCCGGACACTGAAGCTTTCTTT. As protein: CASSPSRTTPDTEAFF.

This clone was observed a single time. V gene TRBV7-2 combines with J gene TRBJ1-5; 8 nucleotides match TRBD1. The CDR3 has 16 amino acids. Germline loops: CDR1 SGHTA, CDR2 FQGNSA. Trimming cost V 5 bases and J 2 bases; bases outside gene matches: 8. CDR3 DNA: TGTGCCAGCAGCCGCGACAGGGGCCCCGGCAATCAGCCCCAGCATTTT. It encodes CASSRDRGPGNQPQHF.

The genes are TRBV19 and TRBJ1-6; 7 nucleotides match TRBD1. In germline, CDR1 is LNHDA, CDR2 SQIVND (reference sequence). The CDR3 spans 13 residues. Trimming removed 4 bases from V and 10 bases from J; junction bases left unmatched: 4. Written as DNA, the CDR3 is TGTGCCAGTAGTAACACAGGGGAATCACCCCTCCACTTT. Translated: CASSNTGESPLHF.

The gene calls are TRBV7-2 and TRBJ2-7, with 13 nucleotides matching TRBD2. Germline values: CDR1 SGHTA, CDR2 FQGNSA. V dropped 3 bases and J dropped 0; count of bases not matched to a gene: 5. CDR3 size: 17 residues. The CDR3 coding sequence is TGTGCCAGCAGCTTGACTAGCGGGGGGCTTATCTCCTACGAGCAGTACTTC. Translated, it gives CASSLTSGGLISYEQYF. The full variable domain, with the rest looked up from reference TRBV7-2 and TRBJ2-7, is GAGVSQSPSNKVTEKGKDVELRCDPISGHTALYWYRQSLGQGLEFLIYFQGNSAPDKSGLPSDRFSAERTGGSVSTLTIQRTQQEDSAVYLCASSLTSGGLISYEQYFGPGTRLTVT.

This clone was detected only once. This chain connects TRBV7-9 to TRBJ2-5; the match to TRBD2 covers 7 bases. This CDR3 comprises 12 residues. Germline assignment: CDR1 SEHNR and CDR2 FQNEAQ (reference sequence). Trimming took 6 bases from V and 4 from J; bases not matched to a gene: 2. The CDR3 DNA reads TGTGCCAGCAGGGGGGAGGGAGAGACCCAGTACTTC. Translating it yields CASRGEGETQYF.

The rearrangement joins TRBV4-3 to TRBJ2-1; 8 bases agree with TRBD2. The V segment lost 4 bases and the J segment 2 bases; nucleotides outside the gene matches: 4. CDR3 size: 15 residues. CDR1 and CDR2 (germline): LGHNA, YSLEER. The CDR3 region is CASSPGGQPYNEQFF. The CDR3 DNA reads TGCGCCAGCAGCCCGGGAGGGCAGCCCTACAATGAGCAGTTCTTC.

The rearrangement uses TRBV25-1 and TRBJ2-1; 7 nucleotides align to TRBD1. The germline CDR1 and CDR2 sequences are MGHDK and SYGVNS. CDR3 size: 16 residues. V was clipped by 4 bases and J by 3 bases; unmatched bases: 9. The CDR3 here is CASSATQGSFYNEQFF. Here the CDR3 DNA reads TGTGCCAGCAGTGCAACACAGGGGTCCTTCTACAATGAGCAGTTCTTC.

The V gene is TRBV27, the J gene TRBJ1-6; possible D gene TRBD1, 5 bases. CDR3 length: 15 residues. V lost 2 bases to trimming and J lost 6 bases, with 11 bases between them. Germline V lookup: CDR1 MNHEY, CDR2 SMNVEV (reference sequence). The CDR3 spells CASSLEPGFNSPLHF. The CDR3 bases are TGTGCCAGCAGTTTAGAGCCAGGGTTTAATTCACCCCTCCACTTT.

The rearrangement links TRBV15 to TRBJ2-7; no clear D gene. The V gene lost 0 bases and the J gene lost 0 bases, with 9 bases spanning the gap. Germline-derived CDR1 and CDR2 are LNHNV and YYDKDF (reference sequence). The CDR3 runs to 15 residues. CDR3 sequence (DNA): TGTGCCACCAGCAGAGATTCGACGGGCTCCTACGAGCAGTACTTC. This codes for CATSRDSTGSYEQYF. Variable domain in full (rest from reference TRBV15 and TRBJ2-7): DAMVIQNPRYQVTQFGKPVTLSCSQTLNHNVMYWYQQKSSQAPKLLFHYYDKDFNNEADTPDNFQSRRPNTSFCFLDIRSPGLGDTAMYLCATSRDSTGSYEQYFGPGTRLTVT.